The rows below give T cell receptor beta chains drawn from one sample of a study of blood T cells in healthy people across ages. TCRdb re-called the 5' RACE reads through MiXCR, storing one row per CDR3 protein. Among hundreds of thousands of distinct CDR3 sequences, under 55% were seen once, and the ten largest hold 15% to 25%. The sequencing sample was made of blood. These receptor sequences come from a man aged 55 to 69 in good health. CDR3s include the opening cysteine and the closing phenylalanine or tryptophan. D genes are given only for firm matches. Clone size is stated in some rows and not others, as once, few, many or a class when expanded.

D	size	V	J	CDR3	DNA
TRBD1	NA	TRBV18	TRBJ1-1	CASSYTTGVNTEAFF	TGTGCCAGCTCGTACACGACAGGGGTGAACACTGAAGCTTTCTTT
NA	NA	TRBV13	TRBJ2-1	CASSRGLRSSYNEQFF	TGTGCCAGCAGCCGAGGACTCCGGAGCTCCTACAATGAGCAGTTCTTC
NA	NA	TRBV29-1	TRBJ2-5	CSVDRGGGETQYF	TGCAGCGTCGACCGGGGTGGTGGGGAGACCCAGTACTTC
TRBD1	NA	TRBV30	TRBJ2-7	CALSRDRAYEQYF	TGTGCCTTGAGTCGGGACAGGGCCTACGAGCAGTACTTC
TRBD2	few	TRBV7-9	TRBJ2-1	CASSLAGGGVFYNEQFF	TGTGCCAGCAGCTTAGCTGGCGGGGGGGTTTTCTACAATGAGCAGTTCTTC
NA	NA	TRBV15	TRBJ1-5	CATSSRGGGQPQHF	TGTGCCACCAGCAGTAGGGGGGGCGGTCAGCCCCAGCATTTT
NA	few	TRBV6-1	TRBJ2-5	CASSAARTVETQYF	TGTGCCAGCAGTGCCGCCCGCACCGTGGAGACCCAGTACTTC
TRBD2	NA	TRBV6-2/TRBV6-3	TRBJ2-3	CASSYRERGGPDTQYF	TGTGCCAGCAGTTACCGTGAGCGGGGGGGTCCGGATACGCAGTATTTT
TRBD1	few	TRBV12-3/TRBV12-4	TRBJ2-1	CASSFGIQGDEQFF	TGTGCCAGCAGTTTCGGCATCCAGGGGGATGAGCAGTTCTTC
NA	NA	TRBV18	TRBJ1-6	CASSPNPRAGSSYNSPLHF	TGTGCCAGCTCACCGAACCCTCGCGCAGGCAGCTCCTATAATTCACCCCTCCACTTT
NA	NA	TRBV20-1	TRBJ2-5	CSARVGQGLRETQYF	TGCAGTGCTAGAGTTGGTCAGGGCCTTCGAGAGACCCAGTACTTC
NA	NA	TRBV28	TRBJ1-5	CASSLRPDQPQHF	TGTGCCAGCAGTTTGCGGCCTGATCAGCCCCAGCATTTT
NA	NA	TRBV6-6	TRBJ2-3	CASSIQGGGTDTQYF	TGTGCCAGCAGTATACAGGGCGGGGGCACAGATACGCAGTATTTT
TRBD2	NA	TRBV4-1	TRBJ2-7	CASSQDSKRGPLYYTYEQYF	TGCGCCAGCAGCCAAGATTCTAAGCGGGGGCCGTTATACTATACCTACGAGCAGTACTTC
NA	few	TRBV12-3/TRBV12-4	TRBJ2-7	CASTLNPTVSEQYF	TGTGCCAGCACCCTAAATCCGACAGTTTCCGAGCAGTACTTC
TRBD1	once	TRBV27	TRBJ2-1	CASRREATGGYNEQFF	TGTGCCAGCAGGAGGGAGGCGACAGGGGGATACAATGAGCAGTTCTTC
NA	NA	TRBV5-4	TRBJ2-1	CASSPPSNEQFF	TGTGCCAGCAGCCCGCCCTCCAATGAGCAGTTCTTC
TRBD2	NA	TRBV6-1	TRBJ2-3	CASSEVSGGITDTQYF	TGTGCCAGCAGTGAAGTTAGCGGGGGCATAACAGATACGCAGTATTTT
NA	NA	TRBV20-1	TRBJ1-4	CSAREAPSNEKLFF	TGCAGTGCTAGAGAGGCGCCTTCGAATGAAAAACTGTTTTTT
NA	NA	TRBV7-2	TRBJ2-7	CASRTDSGSSYEQYF	TGTGCCAGCAGAACTGATAGCGGTAGCTCCTACGAGCAGTACTTC
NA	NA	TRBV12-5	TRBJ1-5	CASGNRGDQPQHF	TGTGCTAGTGGGAACCGGGGAGATCAGCCCCAGCATTTT
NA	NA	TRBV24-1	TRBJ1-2	CATSDPRQDYNYGYTF	TGTGCCACCAGTGACCCAAGACAAGACTACAACTATGGCTACACCTTC
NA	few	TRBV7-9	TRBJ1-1	CASSFKQNTEAFF	TGTGCCAGCAGCTTCAAGCAGAACACTGAAGCTTTCTTT
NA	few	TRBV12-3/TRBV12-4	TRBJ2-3	CASGDTRYGADTQYF	TGTGCCAGCGGGGACACCCGATATGGGGCAGATACGCAGTATTTT
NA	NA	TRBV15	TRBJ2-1	CATSRDLGPRRGEQFF	TGTGCCACCAGCAGAGACCTGGGTCCGCGGCGTGGTGAGCAGTTCTTC
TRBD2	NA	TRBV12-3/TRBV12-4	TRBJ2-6	CASRLAGGRSGANVLTF	TGTGCCAGCAGACTAGCGGGGGGCCGCTCTGGGGCCAACGTCCTGACTTTC
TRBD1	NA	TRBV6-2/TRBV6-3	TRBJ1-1	CASSHRDSYQAFF	TGTGCCAGCAGCCACCGGGACAGCTACCAAGCTTTCTTT
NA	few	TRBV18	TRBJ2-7	CASSPATYEQYF	TGTGCCAGCTCACCGGCAACCTACGAGCAGTACTTC
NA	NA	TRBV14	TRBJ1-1	CASSQDPPDLMITEAFF	TGTGCCAGCAGCCAAGATCCTCCGGACTTGATGATCACTGAAGCTTTCTTT
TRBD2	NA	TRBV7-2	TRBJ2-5	CASSLGLAGGPQETQYF	TGTGCCAGCAGCTTGGGACTAGCGGGGGGCCCACAAGAGACCCAGTACTTC
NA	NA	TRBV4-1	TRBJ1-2	CASSQETLIHGYTF	TGCGCCAGCAGCCAAGAAACCTTGATCCATGGCTACACCTTC
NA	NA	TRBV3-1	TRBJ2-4	CASKNREKQYF	TGTGCCAGCAAGAACAGGGAAAAGCAGTACTTC
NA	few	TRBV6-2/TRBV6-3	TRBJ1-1	CASRPPGTEAFF	TGTGCCAGCAGACCCCCGGGGACTGAAGCTTTCTTT
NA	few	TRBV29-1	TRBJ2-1	CSGSRWDEQFF	TGCAGCGGGTCCAGATGGGATGAGCAGTTCTTC
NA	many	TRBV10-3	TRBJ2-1	CAISDGGGGMDEQFF	TGTGCCATCAGTGATGGAGGGGGCGGGATGGATGAGCAGTTCTTC
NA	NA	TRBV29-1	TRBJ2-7	CSVEDRTNYEQYF	TGCAGCGTTGAAGATCGGACGAACTACGAGCAGTACTTC
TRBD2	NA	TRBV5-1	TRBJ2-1	CASSRSGDANNEQFF	TGCGCCAGCAGCCGGAGCGGGGACGCAAACAATGAGCAGTTCTTC
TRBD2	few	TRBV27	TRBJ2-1	CASSLTRLANEQFF	TGTGCCAGCAGCCTTACCCGACTAGCCAATGAGCAGTTCTTC
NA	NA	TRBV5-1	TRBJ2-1	CASSLGQLTSYNEQFF	TGCGCCAGCAGCTTGGGTCAGCTAACCTCCTACAATGAGCAGTTCTTC
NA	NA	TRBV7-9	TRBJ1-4	CASSLGRQANEELFF	TGTGCCAGCAGCTTAGGCCGCCAGGCAAATGAAGAACTGTTTTTT
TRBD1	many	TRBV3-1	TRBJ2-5	CASSRDRVGTQYF	TGTGCCAGCAGCCGGGACAGGGTTGGGACCCAGTACTTC
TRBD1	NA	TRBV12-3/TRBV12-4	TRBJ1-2	CASRRGTGKAIYGYTF	TGTGCCAGCAGAAGGGGGACAGGGAAGGCCATCTATGGCTACACCTTC
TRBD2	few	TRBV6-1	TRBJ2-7	CASSNSGVFYEQYF	TGTGCCAGCAGTAATAGCGGGGTTTTTTACGAGCAGTACTTC
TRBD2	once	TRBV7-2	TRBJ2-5	CASSTSSGGGPETQYF	TGTGCCAGCAGCACGAGTAGCGGGGGGGGCCCAGAGACCCAGTACTTC
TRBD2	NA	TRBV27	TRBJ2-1	CASSWSLAGNNEQFF	TGTGCCAGCAGTTGGAGCCTAGCGGGGAACAATGAGCAGTTCTTC
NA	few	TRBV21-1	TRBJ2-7	CASSKKDGTYEQYF	TGTGCCAGCAGCAAAAAGGACGGGACCTACGAGCAGTACTTC
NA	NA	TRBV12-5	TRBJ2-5	CASGVLSRGEKETQYF	TGTGCTAGTGGAGTCCTTAGCCGGGGCGAGAAAGAGACCCAGTACTTC
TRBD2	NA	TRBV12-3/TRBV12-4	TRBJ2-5	CASSLGERGGQETQYF	TGTGCCAGCAGTTTGGGGGAGCGGGGGGGTCAAGAGACCCAGTACTTC
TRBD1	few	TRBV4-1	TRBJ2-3	CASSQEGQGADTQYF	TGCGCCAGCAGCCAAGAGGGGCAGGGGGCAGATACGCAGTATTTT
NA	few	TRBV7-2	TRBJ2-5	CASSRAGRGETQYF	TGTGCCAGCAGCCGAGCGGGTAGAGGGGAGACCCAGTACTTC
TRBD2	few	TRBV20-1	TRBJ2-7	CSARGRSGGAYEQYF	TGCAGTGCTAGAGGACGTAGCGGGGGGGCCTACGAGCAGTACTTC
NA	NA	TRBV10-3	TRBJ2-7	CAISDSSGATYEQYF	TGTGCCATCAGTGACTCTTCCGGGGCCACCTACGAGCAGTACTTC
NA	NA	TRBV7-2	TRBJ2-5	CASSLGGTPRETQYF	TGTGCCAGCAGCTTAGGCGGGACCCCCCGGGAGACCCAGTACTTC
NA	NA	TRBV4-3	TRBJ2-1	CASSQVTSNDEQFF	TGCGCCAGCAGCCAAGTGACTAGTAATGATGAGCAGTTCTTC
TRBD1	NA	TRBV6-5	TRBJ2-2	CASSQDRSEGSGELFF	TGTGCCAGCAGTCAGGACAGGTCTGAGGGCTCCGGGGAGCTGTTTTTT
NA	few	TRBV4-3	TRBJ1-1	CASSQDYQNTEAFF	TGCGCCAGCAGCCAAGACTATCAGAACACTGAAGCTTTCTTT
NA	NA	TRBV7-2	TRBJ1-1	CASSSGRGGVGTEAFF	TGTGCCAGCAGCTCCGGAAGAGGGGGGGTAGGCACTGAAGCTTTCTTT
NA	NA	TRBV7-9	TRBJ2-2	CASTLTGTTGTGELFF	TGTGCCAGCACCCTAACAGGGACTACAGGCACCGGGGAGCTGTTTTTT
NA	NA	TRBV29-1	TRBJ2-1	CSVQTDLSSYNEQFF	TGCAGCGTGCAAACGGATCTAAGCTCCTACAATGAGCAGTTCTTC
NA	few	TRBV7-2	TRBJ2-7	CASSLGRRITASYEQYF	TGTGCCAGCAGCTTAGGTAGGAGGATTACAGCCTCCTACGAGCAGTACTTC